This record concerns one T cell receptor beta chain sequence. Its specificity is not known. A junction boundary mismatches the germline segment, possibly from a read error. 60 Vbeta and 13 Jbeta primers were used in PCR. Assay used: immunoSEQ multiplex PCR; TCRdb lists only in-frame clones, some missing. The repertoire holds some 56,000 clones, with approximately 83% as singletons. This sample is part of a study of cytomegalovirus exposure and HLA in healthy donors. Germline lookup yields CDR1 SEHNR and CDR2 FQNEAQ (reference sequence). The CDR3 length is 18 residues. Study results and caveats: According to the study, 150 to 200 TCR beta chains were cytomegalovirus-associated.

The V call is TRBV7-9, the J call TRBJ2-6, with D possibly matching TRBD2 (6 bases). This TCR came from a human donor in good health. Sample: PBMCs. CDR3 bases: TGTTCCAGCAGCTCCCTTGGAGGGGAAGGCTCTGGGGCCAACGTCCTGACTTTC. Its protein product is CSSSSLGGEGSGANVLTF.